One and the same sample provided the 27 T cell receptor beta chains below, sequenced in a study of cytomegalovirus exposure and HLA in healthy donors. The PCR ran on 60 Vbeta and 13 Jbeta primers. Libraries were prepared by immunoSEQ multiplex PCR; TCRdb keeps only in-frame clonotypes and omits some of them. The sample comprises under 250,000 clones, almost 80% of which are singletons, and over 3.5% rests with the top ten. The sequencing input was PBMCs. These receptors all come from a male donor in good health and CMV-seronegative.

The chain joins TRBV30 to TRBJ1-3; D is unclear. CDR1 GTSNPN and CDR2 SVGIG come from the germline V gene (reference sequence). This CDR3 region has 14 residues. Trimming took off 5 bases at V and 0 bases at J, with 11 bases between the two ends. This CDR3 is CAWLGPGSGNTIYF. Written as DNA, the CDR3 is TGTGCCTGGCTGGGCCCAGGCTCTGGAAACACCATATATTTT.

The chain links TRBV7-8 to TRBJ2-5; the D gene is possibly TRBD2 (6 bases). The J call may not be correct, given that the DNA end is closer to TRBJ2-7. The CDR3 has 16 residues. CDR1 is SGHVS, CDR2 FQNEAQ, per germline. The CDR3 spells CASSSGGERLSYEQYF. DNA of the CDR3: TGTGCCAGCAGCTCTGGAGGGGAGCGGTTGTCCTACGAGCAGTACTTC.

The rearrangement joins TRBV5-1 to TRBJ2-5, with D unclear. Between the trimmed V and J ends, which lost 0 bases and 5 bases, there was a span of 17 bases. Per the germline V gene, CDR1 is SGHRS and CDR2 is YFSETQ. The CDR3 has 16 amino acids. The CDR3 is CASSLAPPLSLETQYF. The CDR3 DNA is TGCGCCAGCAGCTTGGCCCCCCCGCTATCTCTGGAGACCCAGTACTTC.

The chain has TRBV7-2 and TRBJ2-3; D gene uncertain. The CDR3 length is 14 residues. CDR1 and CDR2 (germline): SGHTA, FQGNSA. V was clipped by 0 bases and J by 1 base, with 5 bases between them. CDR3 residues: CASSLASGTDTQYF. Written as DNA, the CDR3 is TGTGCCAGCAGCTTAGCTTCGGGCACAGATACGCAGTATTTT.

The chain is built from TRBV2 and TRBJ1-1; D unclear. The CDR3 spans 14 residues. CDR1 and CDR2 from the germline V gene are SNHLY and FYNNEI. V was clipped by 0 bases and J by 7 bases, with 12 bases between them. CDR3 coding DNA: TGTGCCAGCAGTGAAGCGCTTCCGAGAGGTGAAGCTTTCTTT. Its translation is CASSEALPRGEAFF.

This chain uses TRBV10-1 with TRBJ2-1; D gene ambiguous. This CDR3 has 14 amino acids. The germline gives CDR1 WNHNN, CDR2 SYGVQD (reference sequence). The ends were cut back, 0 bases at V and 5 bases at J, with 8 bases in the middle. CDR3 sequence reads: CASSESRHNNEQFF. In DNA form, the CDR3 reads TGCGCCAGCAGTGAGTCGCGGCACAACAATGAGCAGTTCTTC.

In nucleotides, the CDR3 is TGTGCCAGCCCGAACGGACAGGGGGGCGCCGGGGAGCTGTTTTTT. It yields the protein CASPNGQGGAGELFF. The gene calls are TRBV6-1 and TRBJ2-2; 10 bases match TRBD1. The V gene's germline CDR1 is MNHNS and CDR2 SASEGT. This CDR3 has 15 residues. V was clipped by 8 bases and J by 6 bases; unmatched bases: 9.

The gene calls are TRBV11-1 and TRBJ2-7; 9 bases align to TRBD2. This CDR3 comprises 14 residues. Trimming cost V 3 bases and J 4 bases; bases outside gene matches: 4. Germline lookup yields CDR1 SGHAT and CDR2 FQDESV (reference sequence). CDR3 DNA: TGTGCCAGCAGCTTTAGCGGGAGTACGTACGAGCAGTACTTC. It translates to CASSFSGSTYEQYF.

The CDR3 DNA reads as TGTGCCAGCTCACTCTTGACAGGGGACTATGAAAAACTGTTTTTT. Residues: CASSLLTGDYEKLFF. The rearrangement uses TRBV18 and TRBJ1-4; 8 nucleotides match TRBD1. V shed 4 bases, J shed 6 bases, and the junction held 7 bases outside the gene matches. Germline loops: CDR1 KGHSH, CDR2 LQKENI. The CDR3 spans 15 residues.

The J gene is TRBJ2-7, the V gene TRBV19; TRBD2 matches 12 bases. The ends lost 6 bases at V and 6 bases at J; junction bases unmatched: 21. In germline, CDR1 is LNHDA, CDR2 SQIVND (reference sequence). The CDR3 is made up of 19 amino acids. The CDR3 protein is CASSPTSLPLTSGRREQYF. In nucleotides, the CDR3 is TGTGCCAGTAGCCCCACCTCCCTACCCCTTACTAGCGGGAGGCGCGAGCAGTACTTC. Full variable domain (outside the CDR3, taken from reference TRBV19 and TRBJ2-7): DGGITQSPKYLFRKEGQNVTLSCEQNLNHDAMYWYRQDPGQGLRLIYYSQIVNDFQKGDIAEGYSVSREKKESFPLTVTSAQKNPTAFYLCASSPTSLPLTSGRREQYFGPGTRLTVT.

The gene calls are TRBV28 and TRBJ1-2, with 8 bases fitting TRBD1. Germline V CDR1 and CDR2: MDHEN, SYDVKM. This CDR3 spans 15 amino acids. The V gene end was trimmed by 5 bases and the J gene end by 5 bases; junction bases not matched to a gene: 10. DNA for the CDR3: TGTGCCAGCAGTGAACCAGGGGGCAGAAGGTATGGCTACACCTTC. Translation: CASSEPGGRRYGYTF.

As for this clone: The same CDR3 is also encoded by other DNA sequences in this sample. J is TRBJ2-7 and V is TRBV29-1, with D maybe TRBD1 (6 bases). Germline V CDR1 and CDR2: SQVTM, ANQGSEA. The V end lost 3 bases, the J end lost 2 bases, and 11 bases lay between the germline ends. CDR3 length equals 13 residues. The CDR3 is CSVEGQGTYEQYF. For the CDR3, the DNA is TGCAGCGTTGAGGGACAAGGAACCTACGAGCAGTACTTC.

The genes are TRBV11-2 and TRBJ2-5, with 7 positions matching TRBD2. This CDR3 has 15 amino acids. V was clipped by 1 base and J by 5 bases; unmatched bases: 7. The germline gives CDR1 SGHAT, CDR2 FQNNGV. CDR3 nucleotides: TGTGCCAGCAGCTTAGGGGGGAGGGCGATGGAGACCCAGTACTTC. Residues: CASSLGGRAMETQYF.

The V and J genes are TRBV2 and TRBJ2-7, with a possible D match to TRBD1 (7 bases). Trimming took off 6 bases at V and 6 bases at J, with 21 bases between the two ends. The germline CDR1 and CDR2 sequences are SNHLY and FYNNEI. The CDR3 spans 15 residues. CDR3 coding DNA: TGTGCCAGCAGATCCGACAGGGAGGTAATTAGCGAGCAGTACTTC. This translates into CASRSDREVISEQYF.

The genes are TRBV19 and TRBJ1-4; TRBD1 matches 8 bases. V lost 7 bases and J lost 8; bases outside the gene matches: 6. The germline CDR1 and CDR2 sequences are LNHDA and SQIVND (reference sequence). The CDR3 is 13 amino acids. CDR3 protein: CASNDRTGEKLFF. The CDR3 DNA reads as TGTGCCAGTAATGACAGGACAGGGGAAAAACTGTTTTTT.

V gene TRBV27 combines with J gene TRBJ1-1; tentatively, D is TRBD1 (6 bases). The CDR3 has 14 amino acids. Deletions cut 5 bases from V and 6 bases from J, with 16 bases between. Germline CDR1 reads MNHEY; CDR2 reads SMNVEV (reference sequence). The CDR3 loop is CASSRLGTPSEAFF. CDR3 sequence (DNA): TGTGCCAGCAGTCGACTCGGGACACCCTCTGAAGCTTTCTTT.

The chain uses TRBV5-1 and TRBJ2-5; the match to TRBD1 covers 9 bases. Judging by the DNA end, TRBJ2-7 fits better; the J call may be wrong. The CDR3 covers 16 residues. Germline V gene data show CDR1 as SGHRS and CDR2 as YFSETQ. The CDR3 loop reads CASSSGLRQGVYEQYF. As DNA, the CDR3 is TGCGCCAGCAGCTCGGGGCTGAGACAGGGGGTCTACGAGCAGTACTTC.

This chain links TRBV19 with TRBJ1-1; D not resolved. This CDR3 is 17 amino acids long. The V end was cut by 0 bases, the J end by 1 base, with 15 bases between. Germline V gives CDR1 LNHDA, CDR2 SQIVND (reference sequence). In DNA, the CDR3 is TGTGCCAGTAGTATAGATAGAATCGTGGAGGGGAACACTGAAGCTTTCTTT. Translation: CASSIDRIVEGNTEAFF. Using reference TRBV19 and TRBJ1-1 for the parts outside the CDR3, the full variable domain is DGGITQSPKYLFRKEGQNVTLSCEQNLNHDAMYWYRQDPGQGLRLIYYSQIVNDFQKGDIAEGYSVSREKKESFPLTVTSAQKNPTAFYLCASSIDRIVEGNTEAFFGQGTRLTVV.

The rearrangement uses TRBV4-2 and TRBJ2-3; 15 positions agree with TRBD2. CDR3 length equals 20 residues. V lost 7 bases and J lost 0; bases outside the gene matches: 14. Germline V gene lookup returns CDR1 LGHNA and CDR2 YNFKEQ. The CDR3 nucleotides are TGTGCCAGCACCACTAGGACTAGCGGGAGGGCCGACCCTAGCACAGATACGCAGTATTTT. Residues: CASTTRTSGRADPSTDTQYF.

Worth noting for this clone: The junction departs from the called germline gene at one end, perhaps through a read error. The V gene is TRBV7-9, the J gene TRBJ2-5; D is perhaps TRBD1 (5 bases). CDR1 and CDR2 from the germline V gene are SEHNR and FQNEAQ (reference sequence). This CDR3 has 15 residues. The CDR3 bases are TGTTCCAGCAGCTTGGGGCCAGCAGTACAAGAGACCCAGTACTTC. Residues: CSSSLGPAVQETQYF. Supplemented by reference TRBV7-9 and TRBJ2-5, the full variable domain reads DTGVSQNPRHKITKRGQNVTFRCDPISEHNRLYWYRQTLGQGPEFLTYFQNEAQLEKSRLLSDRFSAERPKGSFSTLEIQRTEQGDSAMYLCSSSLGPAVQETQYFGPGTRLLVL.

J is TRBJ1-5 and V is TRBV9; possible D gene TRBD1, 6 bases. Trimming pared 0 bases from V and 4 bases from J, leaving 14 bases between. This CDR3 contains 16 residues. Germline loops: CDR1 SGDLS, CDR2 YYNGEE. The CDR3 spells CASSVARGWWNQPQHF. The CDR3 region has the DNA TGTGCCAGCAGCGTAGCCAGGGGCTGGTGGAATCAGCCCCAGCATTTT.

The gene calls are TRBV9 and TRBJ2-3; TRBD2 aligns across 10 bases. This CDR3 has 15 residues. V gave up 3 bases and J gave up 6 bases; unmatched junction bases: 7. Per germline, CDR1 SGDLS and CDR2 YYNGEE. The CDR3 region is CASSELAGSSDTQYF. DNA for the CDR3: TGTGCCAGCAGCGAACTAGCGGGATCTTCTGATACGCAGTATTTT.

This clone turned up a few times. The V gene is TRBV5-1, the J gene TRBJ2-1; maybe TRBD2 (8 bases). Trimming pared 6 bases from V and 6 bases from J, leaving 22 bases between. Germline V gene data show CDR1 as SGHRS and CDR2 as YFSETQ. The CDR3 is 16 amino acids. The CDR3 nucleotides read TGCGCCAGCACGAGCTTTGGGACTAGGGGGCCCAATGAGCAGTTCTTC. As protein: CASTSFGTRGPNEQFF.

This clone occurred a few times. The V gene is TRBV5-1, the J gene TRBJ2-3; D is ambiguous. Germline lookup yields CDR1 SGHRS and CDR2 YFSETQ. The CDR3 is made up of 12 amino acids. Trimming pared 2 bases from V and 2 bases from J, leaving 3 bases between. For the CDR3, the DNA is TGCGCCAGCAGCTTTAACACAGATACGCAGTATTTT. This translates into CASSFNTDTQYF.

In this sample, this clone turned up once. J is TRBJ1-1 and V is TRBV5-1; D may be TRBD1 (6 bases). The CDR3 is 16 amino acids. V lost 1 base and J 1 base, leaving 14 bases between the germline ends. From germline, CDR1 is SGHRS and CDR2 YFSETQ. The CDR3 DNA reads TGCGCCAGCAGCTTGTGGGCAGGGGCGGAGAACACTGAAGCTTTCTTT. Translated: CASSLWAGAENTEAFF.

CDR3 residues: CASRRAGTSLGIQYF. In DNA form, the CDR3 reads TGTGCCAGTAGACGGGCCGGGACTAGCTTGGGTATTCAGTACTTC. The chain recombines TRBV19 with TRBJ2-4, with TRBD2 matching over 9 bases. This CDR3 has 15 amino acids. CDR1 LNHDA and CDR2 SQIVND come from the germline V gene (reference sequence). V trimming: 6 bases; J trimming: 10 bases; junction bases outside the gene matches: 13.

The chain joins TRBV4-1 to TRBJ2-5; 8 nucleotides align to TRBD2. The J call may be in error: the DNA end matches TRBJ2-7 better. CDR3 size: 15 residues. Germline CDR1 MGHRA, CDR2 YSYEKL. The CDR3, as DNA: TGCGCCAGCAGCCAAGATCGGGGACTAGGCTACGAGCAGTACTTC. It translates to CASSQDRGLGYEQYF.